Sequencing of this T cell receptor beta chain was carried out in a study of cytomegalovirus exposure and HLA in healthy donors. The method was immunoSEQ multiplex PCR; TCRdb's version includes in-frame clones alone and lacks a portion of them. The table shows some 110,000 clones, with more than 75% occurring only once. This clone was observed a few times. Its antigen remains unidentified. Study-wide points: It was about 150 TCR beta chains that were listed as cytomegalovirus-associated. The authors confirmed in vitro that a few CMV-associated chains were specific for CMV antigens. Reports showed the classifier diagnosing cytomegalovirus status with high specificity and sensitivity.

V was clipped by 4 bases and J by 4 bases, with 8 bases between them. Germline CDR1 and CDR2: LNHNV and YYDKDF (reference sequence). The CDR3 runs to 14 residues. This chain joins TRBV15 and TRBJ1-6, with D perhaps TRBD1 (6 bases). The sample consisted of PBMCs. The sequence came from a man younger than 35 in good health and CMV-seronegative. The CDR3 DNA reads TGTGCCACCAGCAAGGGACATTATAATTCACCCCTCCACTTT. Translating it yields CATSKGHYNSPLHF.